This T cell receptor beta chain was documented in a study of blood T cell repertoires in COVID-19. Study-wide context: The samples span acute and convalescent COVID-19 from the United States, Italy and Spain. T cells, B-cell-depleted T cells, or PBMCs provided the cDNA or gDNA that served as material.

Original analysis: It was from reference gene primer amplification that nucleated cell counts were estimated. Generated by immunoSEQ multiplex PCR, the TCRdb table keeps only in-frame clones and is missing some. V, J and clone size derive from that table, while D and trimming were established from the DNA sequence. The sample carries about 140,000 clones, about four fifths recorded once. The ends lost 3 bases at V and 1 base at J; junction bases unmatched: 4. Germline V gene sequence: CDR1 MNHEY, CDR2 SMNVEV (reference sequence). This CDR3 comprises 16 residues. The sample taken for sequencing was peripheral blood. The receptor comes from a human donor in a cohort sampled during active COVID-19. The rearrangement links TRBV27 to TRBJ2-7; 12 positions match TRBD1. The DNA for the CDR3 is TGTGCCAGCAGTTTCTCGGGACAGGGGGCGTCCTACGAGCAGTACTTC. This codes for CASSFSGQGASYEQYF.